Listed below are T cell receptor beta chains from one sample, sequenced in a study of blood T cells in healthy people across ages. TCRdb itself ran the 5' RACE reads through MiXCR, one entry per CDR3 protein. The repertoire consists of about 720,000 distinct CDR3 sequences, with 22% occurring once and the leading ten covering roughly 22%. The sample consisted of blood. These receptors came from a man in his 70s in good health. Both conserved end residues are part of each CDR3.

>TRBV7-9
CASSSTTGLEKLFF
>TRBV5-1
CASNNGASYEQYF
>TRBV6-2/TRBV6-3
CASSYSRLYEQYF
>TRBV12-3/TRBV12-4
CASSFIALAGASTDVQYF
>TRBV6-1
CASSKTGMNTEAFF
>TRBV6-1
CASPFPGGSSPDTQYF
>TRBV20-1
CSAKDTGRETQYF
>TRBV20-1
CSARDGGSYEQYF
>TRBV7-2
CASGQSPEAGNTIYF
>TRBV5-1
CASSLALAGINEQYF
>TRBV28
CASRVGQGIGQPQHF
>TRBV27
CASSLSLAGGPDTQYF
>TRBV20-1
CSGDLNTEAFF
>TRBV12-3/TRBV12-4
CASGSSGRGLDTQYF
>TRBV4-2
CASRLLIGDSVNNEQFF
>TRBV25-1
CASRTRQETQYF
>TRBV9
CASSGTGRNYNEQFF
>TRBV14
CASSQVGFAETQYF
>TRBV20-1
CSAAQRGSYNEQFF